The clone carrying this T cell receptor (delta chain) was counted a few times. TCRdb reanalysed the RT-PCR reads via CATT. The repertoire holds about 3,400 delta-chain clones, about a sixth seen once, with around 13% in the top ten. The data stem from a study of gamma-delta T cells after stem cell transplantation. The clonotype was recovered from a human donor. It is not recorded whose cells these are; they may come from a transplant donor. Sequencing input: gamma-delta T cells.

The chain's CDR3 is CACDKLGASLTDKLIF. The CDR3 bases are TGTGCCTGTGACAAACTGGGGGCTTCGCTAACCGATAAACTCATCTTT. The chain joins TRDV2 to TRDJ1; 8 bases line up with TRDD3. Germline lookup yields CDR1 GEAIGNYY and CDR2 EKD. The V segment lost 2 bases and the J segment 2 bases; nucleotides outside the gene matches: 9. The length of the CDR3 is 16 residues.